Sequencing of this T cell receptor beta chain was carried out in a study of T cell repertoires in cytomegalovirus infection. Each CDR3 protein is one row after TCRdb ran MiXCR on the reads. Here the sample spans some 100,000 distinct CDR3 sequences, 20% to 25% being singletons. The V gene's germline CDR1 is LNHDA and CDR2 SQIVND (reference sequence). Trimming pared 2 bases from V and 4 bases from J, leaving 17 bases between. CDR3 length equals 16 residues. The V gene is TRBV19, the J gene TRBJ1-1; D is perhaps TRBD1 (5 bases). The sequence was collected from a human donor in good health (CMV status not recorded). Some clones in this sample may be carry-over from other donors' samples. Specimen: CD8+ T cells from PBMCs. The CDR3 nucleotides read TGTGCCAGTAGTATATTCGCGGCGGGGCCCCGCACTGAAGCTTTCTTT. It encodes CASSIFAAGPRTEAFF.